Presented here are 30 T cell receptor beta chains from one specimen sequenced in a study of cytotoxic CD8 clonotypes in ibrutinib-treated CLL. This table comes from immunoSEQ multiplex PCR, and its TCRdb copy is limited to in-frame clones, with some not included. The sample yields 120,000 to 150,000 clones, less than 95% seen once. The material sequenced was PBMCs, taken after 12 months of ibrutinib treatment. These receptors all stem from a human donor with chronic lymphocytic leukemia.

CDR3 protein: CASSLGLAGDGETQYF. As DNA, the CDR3 is TGTGCCAGCAGCCTAGGACTAGCGGGAGATGGTGAGACCCAGTACTTC. The chain combines TRBV5-5 with TRBJ2-5; TRBD2 aligns across 13 bases. The CDR3 runs 16 residues. Per germline, CDR1 SGHKS and CDR2 YYEKEE (reference sequence). With V trimmed by 4 bases and J by 5 bases, 8 bases remained unmatched.

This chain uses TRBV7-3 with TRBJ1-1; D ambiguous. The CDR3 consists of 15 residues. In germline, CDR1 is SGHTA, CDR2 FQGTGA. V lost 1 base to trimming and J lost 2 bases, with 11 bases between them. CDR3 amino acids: CASSLNPISNTEAFF. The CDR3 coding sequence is TGTGCCAGCAGCTTAAATCCGATCTCCAACACTGAAGCTTTCTTT.

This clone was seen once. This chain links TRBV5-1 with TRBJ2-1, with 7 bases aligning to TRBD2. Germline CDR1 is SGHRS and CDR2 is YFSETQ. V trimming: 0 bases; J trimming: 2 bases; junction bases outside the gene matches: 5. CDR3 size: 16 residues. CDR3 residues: CASSLDLAVAYNEQFF. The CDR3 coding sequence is TGCGCCAGCAGCTTGGATCTAGCGGTCGCCTACAATGAGCAGTTCTTC.

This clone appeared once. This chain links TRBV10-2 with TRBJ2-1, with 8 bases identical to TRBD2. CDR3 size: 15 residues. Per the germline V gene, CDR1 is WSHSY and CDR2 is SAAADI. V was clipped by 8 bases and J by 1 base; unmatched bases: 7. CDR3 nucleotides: TGCGCCAGCTGTACACAGCGGGAGTCCTACAATGAGCAGTTCTTC. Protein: CASCTQRESYNEQFF.

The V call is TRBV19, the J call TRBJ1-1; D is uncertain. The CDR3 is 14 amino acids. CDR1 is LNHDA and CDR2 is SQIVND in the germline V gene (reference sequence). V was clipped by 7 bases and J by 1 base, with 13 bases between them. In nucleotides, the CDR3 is TGTGCCAGTAAAAGGACCGAGACGAACACTGAAGCTTTCTTT. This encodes CASKRTETNTEAFF.

CDR3 nucleotide sequence: TGTGCCAGCAGTGACCACCGGAGGAGCAATCAGCCCCAGCATTTT. It translates to CASSDHRRSNQPQHF. The gene calls are TRBV6-4 and TRBJ1-5; D uncertain. This CDR3 comprises 15 residues. Per germline, CDR1 MRHNA and CDR2 SNTAGT. Between the trimmed V and J ends, which lost 2 bases and 1 base, there was a span of 9 bases.

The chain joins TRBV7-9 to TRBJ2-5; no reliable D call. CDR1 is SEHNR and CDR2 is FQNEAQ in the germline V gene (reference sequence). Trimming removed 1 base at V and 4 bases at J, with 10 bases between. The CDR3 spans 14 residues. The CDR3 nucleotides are TGTGCCAGCAGCTTAGGTGTCTCGACAGAGACCCAGTACTTC. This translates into CASSLGVSTETQYF.

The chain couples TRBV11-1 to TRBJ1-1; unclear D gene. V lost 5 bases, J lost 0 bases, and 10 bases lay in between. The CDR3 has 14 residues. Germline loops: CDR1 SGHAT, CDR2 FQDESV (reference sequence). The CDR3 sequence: CASSLPPLNTEAFF. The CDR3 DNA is TGTGCCAGCAGCCTTCCTCCCCTGAACACTGAAGCTTTCTTT.

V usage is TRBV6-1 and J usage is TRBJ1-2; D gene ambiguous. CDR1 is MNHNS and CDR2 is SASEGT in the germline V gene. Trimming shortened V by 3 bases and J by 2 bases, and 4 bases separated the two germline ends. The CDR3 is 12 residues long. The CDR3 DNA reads TGTGCCAGCAGTGAGGCCAACTATGGCTACACCTTC. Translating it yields CASSEANYGYTF.

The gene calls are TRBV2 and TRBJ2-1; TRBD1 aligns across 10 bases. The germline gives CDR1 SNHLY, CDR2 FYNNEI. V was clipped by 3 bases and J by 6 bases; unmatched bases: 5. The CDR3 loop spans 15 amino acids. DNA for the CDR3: TGTGCCAGCAGTGATAGGGACAGGGGCTTCAATGAGCAGTTCTTC. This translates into CASSDRDRGFNEQFF. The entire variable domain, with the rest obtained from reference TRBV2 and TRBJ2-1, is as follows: EPEVTQTPSHQVTQMGQEVILRCVPISNHLYFYWYRQILGQKVEFLVSFYNNEISEKSEIFDDQFSVERPDGSNFTLKIRSTKLEDSAMYFCASSDRDRGFNEQFFGPGTRLTVL.

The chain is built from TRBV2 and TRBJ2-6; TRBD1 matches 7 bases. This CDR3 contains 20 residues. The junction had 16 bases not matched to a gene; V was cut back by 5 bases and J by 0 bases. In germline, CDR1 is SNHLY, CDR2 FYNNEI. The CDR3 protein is CASSLRARDRVNSGANVLTF. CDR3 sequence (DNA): TGTGCCAGCAGTCTTCGGGCTCGAGACAGGGTTAACTCTGGGGCCAACGTCCTGACTTTC.

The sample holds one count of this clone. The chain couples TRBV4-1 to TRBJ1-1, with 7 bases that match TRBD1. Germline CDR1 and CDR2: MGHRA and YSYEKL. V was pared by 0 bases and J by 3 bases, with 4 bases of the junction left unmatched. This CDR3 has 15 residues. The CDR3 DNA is TGCGCCAGCAGCCAAGATCGACAGGGAGACACTGAAGCTTTCTTT. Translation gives CASSQDRQGDTEAFF.

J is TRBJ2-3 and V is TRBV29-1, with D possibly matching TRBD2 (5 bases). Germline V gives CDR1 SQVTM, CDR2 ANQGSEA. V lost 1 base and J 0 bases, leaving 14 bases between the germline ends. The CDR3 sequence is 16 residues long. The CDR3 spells CSVEGGARFSTDTQYF. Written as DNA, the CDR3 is TGCAGCGTTGAAGGGGGAGCAAGGTTTAGCACAGATACGCAGTATTTT.

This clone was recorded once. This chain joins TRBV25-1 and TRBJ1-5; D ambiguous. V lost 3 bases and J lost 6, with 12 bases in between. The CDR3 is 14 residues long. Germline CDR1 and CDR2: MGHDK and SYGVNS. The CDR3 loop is CASSEEGLSQPQHF. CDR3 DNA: TGTGCCAGCAGTGAGGAAGGGTTGAGTCAGCCCCAGCATTTT.

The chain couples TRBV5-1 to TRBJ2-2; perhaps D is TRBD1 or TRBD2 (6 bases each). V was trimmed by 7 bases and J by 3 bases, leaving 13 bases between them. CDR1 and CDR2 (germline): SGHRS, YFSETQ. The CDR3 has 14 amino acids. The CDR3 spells CASARGRDTGELFF. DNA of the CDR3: TGCGCCAGCGCCCGGGGGCGCGACACCGGGGAGCTGTTTTTT.

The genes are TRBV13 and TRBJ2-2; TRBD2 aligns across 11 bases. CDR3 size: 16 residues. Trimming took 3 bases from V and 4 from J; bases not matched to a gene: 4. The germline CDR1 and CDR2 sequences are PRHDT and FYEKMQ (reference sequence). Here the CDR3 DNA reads TGTGCCAGCAGCTTCTCTAGCGGGAGGCCCACCGGGGAGCTGTTTTTT. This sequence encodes CASSFSSGRPTGELFF.

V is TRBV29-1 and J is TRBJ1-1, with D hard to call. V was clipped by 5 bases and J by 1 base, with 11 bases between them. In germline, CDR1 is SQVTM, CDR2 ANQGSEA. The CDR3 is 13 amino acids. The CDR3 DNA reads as TGCAGCGTTAAACCCCAGGCGAACACTGAAGCTTTCTTT. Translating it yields CSVKPQANTEAFF.

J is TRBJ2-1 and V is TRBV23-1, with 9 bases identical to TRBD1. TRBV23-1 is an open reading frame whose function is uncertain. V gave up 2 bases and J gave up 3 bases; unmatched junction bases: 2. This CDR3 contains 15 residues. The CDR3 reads CASSQQTGGYNEQFF. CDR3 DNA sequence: TGCGCCAGCAGTCAACAGACAGGGGGCTACAATGAGCAGTTCTTC.

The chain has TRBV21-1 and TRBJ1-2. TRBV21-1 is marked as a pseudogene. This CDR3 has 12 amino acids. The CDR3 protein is CASRVGFYGYTF. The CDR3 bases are TGTGCCAGCAGGGTGGGGTTTTATGGCTACACCTTC.

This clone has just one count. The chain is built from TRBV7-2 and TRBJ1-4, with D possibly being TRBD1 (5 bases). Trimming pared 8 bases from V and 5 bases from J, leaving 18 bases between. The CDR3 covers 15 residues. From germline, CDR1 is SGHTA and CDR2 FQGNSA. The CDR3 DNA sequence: TGTGCCAGCCAACCATCGGCCGGGGGGAATGAAAAACTGTTTTTT. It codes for CASQPSAGGNEKLFF. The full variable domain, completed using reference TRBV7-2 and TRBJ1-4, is GAGVSQSPSNKVTEKGKDVELRCDPISGHTALYWYRQSLGQGLEFLIYFQGNSAPDKSGLPSDRFSAERTGGSVSTLTIQRTQQEDSAVYLCASQPSAGGNEKLFFGSGTQLSVL.

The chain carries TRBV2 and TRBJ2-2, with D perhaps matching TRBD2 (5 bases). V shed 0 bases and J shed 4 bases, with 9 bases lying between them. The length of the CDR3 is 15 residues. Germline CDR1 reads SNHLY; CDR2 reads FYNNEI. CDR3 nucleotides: TGTGCCAGCAGTGAAGCAGGGAGCCTCACCGGGGAGCTGTTTTTT. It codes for CASSEAGSLTGELFF.

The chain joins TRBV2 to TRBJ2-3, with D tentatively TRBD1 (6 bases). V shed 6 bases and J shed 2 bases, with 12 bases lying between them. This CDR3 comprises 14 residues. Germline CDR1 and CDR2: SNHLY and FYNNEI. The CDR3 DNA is TGTGCCAGCAGCCTCAGGGGCTCCACAGATACGCAGTATTTT. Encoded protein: CASSLRGSTDTQYF.

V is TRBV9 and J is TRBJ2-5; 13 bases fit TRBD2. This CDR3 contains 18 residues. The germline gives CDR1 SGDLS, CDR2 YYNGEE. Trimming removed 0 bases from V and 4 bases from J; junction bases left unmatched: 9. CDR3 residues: CASSVATWTSGSGETQYF. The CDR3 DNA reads TGTGCCAGCAGCGTAGCTACTTGGACTAGCGGGAGTGGAGAGACCCAGTACTTC.

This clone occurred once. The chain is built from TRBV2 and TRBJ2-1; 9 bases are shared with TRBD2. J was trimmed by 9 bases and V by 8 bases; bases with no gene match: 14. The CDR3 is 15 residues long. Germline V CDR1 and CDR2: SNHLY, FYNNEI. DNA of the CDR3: TGTGCCAGCTTCGAGGGGCTAGCGGGATACGGTGAGCAGTTCTTC. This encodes CASFEGLAGYGEQFF.

The CDR3 region has the DNA TGTGCCAGCAGCTTAGAGGGGAGTGCTGTAAATGAGCAGTTCTTC. Translated, it gives CASSLEGSAVNEQFF. This sequence joins TRBV7-3 and TRBJ2-1; perhaps D is TRBD1 or TRBD2 (5 bases each). CDR3 length equals 15 residues. Trimming removed 2 bases from V and 7 bases from J, with 15 bases in between. In germline, CDR1 is SGHTA, CDR2 FQGTGA.

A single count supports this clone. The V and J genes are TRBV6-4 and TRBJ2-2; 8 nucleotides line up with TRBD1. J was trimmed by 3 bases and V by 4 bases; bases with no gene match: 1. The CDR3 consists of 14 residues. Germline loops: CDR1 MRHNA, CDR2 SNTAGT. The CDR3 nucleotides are TGTGCCAGCAGTGTACAGGGGGACACCGGGGAGCTGTTTTTT. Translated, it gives CASSVQGDTGELFF.

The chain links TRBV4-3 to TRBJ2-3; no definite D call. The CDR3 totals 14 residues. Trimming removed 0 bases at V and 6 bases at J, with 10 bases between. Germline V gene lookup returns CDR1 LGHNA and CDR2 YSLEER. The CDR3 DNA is TGCGCCAGCAGCCAAGAATGGGTGGGCGATACGCAGTATTTT. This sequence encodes CASSQEWVGDTQYF.

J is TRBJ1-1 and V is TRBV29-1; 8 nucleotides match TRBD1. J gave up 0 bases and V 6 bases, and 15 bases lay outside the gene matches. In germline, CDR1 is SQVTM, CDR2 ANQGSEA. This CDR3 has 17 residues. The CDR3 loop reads CSVGDKRTGRVNTEAFF. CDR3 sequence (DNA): TGCAGCGTGGGGGATAAGCGGACAGGGCGCGTGAACACTGAAGCTTTCTTT.

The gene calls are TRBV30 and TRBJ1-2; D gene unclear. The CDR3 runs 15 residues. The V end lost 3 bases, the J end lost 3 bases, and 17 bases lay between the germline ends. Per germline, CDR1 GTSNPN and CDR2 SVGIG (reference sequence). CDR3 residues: CAWSPDLNGDYGYTF. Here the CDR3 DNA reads TGTGCCTGGAGCCCGGACCTCAATGGGGACTATGGCTACACCTTC.

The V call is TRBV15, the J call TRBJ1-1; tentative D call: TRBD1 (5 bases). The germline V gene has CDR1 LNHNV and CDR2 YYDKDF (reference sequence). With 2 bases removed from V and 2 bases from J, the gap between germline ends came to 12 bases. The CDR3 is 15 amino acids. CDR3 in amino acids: CATSRRTPENTEAFF. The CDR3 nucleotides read TGTGCCACCAGCAGACGGACACCTGAAAACACTGAAGCTTTCTTT.